This T cell receptor (beta chain) was found in a study of control samples from healthy donors and cancer patients (TCRdb year 2020). Compared with germline, V lacks 4 bases and J lacks 5 bases; bases without a gene match: 12. From its cysteine to its phenylalanine, the CDR3 spans 16 amino acids. Of all the DNA, just the CDR3 is kept, 48 bases in frame from base 1. CDR1 and CDR2 are read off the germline V gene as SGHRS and YFSETQ. In regard to this clone: The antigen it binds to is not known. Base qualities are missing; no much larger clone stands one base away.

The protocol used for the library was the immunoSEQ multiplex PCR assay. TCRdb retrieved this table from immuneACCESS and kept in-frame rearrangements only. Not all clones are present; in checked studies, unresolved V genes account for under half, and no reason is known for the remainder. For this sample the table gives roughly 150,000 clones, of which roughly 92% were detected only once. Jointly, the top ten make up under 2.5% of the sample. This TCR was recovered from a middle-aged man in good health. Source material: blood. The sequence is built from TRBV5-1 and TRBJ1-2, and TRBD1 aligns with 9 junction nucleotides. At the DNA level, the sequence is TGCGCCAGCAGCCCCCGACAGGGGGGAATGTTGTATGGCTACACCTTC. Translated, it reads CASSPRQGGMLYGYTF.